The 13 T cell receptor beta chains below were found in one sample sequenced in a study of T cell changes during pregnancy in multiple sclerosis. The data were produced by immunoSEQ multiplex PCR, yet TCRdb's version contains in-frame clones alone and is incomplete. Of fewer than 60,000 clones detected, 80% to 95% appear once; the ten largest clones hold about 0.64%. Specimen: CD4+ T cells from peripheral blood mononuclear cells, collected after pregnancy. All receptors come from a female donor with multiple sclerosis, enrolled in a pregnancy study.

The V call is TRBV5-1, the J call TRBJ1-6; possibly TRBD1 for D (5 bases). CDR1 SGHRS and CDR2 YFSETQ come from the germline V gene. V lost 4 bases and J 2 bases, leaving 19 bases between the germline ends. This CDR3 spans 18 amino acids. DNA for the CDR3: TGCGCCAGCAGCCGCCGGATGGGCAGGGCGACCTATAATTCACCCCTCCACTTT. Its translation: CASSRRMGRATYNSPLHF.

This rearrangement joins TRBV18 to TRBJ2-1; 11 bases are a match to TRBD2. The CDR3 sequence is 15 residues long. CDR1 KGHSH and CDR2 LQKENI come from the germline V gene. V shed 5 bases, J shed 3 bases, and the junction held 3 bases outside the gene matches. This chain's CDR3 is CASSGLAGGYNEQFF. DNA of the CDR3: TGTGCCAGCTCAGGCCTAGCGGGAGGCTACAATGAGCAGTTCTTC.

CDR3 in amino acids: CASSLTSGAETQYF. The DNA of the CDR3 is TGTGCCAGCAGCTTGACTAGCGGGGCGGAGACCCAGTACTTC. V and J are TRBV5-4 and TRBJ2-5; 10 nucleotides line up with TRBD2. The CDR3 covers 14 residues. With 1 base clipped from V and 5 bases from J, the junction kept 2 bases outside the gene matches. Germline-derived CDR1 and CDR2 are SGHNT and YYREEE (reference sequence).

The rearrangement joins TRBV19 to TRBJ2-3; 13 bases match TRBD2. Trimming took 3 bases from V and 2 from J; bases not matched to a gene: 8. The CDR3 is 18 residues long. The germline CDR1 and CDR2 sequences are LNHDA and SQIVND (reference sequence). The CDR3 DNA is TGTGCCAGTAGTATCTCCGGGACTAGCGGGGCGAACACAGATACGCAGTATTTT. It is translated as CASSISGTSGANTDTQYF.

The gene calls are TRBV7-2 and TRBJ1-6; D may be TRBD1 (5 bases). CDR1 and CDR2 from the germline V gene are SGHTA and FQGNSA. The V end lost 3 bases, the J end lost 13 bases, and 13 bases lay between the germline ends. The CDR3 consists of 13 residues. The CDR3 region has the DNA TGTGCCAGCAGCTTCTCCCAGGGTGAGCCCCTCCACTTT. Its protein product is CASSFSQGEPLHF.

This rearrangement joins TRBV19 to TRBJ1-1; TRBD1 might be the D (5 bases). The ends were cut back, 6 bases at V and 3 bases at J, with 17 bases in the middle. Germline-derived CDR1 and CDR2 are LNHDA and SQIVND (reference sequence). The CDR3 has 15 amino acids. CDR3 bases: TGTGCCAGTAGAACTTTACCCCTAGGGGACACTGAAGCTTTCTTT. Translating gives CASRTLPLGDTEAFF.

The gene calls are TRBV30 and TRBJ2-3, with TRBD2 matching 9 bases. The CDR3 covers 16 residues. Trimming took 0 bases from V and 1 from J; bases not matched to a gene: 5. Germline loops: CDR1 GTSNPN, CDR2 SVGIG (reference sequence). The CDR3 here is CAWSVPLAGGTDTQYF. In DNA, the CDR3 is TGTGCCTGGAGTGTACCGTTAGCGGGGGGCACAGATACGCAGTATTTT. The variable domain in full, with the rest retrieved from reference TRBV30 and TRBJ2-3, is SQTIHQWPATLVQPVGSPLSLECTVEGTSNPNLYWYRQAAGRGLQLLFYSVGIGQISSEVPQNLSASRPQDRQFILSSKKLLLSDSGFYLCAWSVPLAGGTDTQYFGPGTRLTVL.

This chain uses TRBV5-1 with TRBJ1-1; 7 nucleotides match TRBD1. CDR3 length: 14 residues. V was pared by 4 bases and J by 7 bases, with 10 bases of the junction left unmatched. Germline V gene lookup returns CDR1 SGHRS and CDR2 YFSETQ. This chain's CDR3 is CASSPDREGGEAFF. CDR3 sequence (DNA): TGCGCCAGCAGCCCTGACAGGGAAGGAGGTGAAGCTTTCTTT.

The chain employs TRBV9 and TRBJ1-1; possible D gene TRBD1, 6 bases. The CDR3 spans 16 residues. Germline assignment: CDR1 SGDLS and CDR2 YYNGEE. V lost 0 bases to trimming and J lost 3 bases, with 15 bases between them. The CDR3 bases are TGTGCCAGCAGCGTAGGGTGGGGGCTGGGAGACACTGAAGCTTTCTTT. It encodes CASSVGWGLGDTEAFF.

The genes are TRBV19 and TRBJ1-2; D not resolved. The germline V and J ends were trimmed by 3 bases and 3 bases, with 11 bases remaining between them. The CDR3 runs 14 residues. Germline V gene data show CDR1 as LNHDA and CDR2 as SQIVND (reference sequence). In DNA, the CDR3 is TGTGCCAGTAGTATTAATGCGAGGGACTATGGCTACACCTTC. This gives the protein CASSINARDYGYTF. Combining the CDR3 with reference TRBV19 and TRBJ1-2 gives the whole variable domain DGGITQSPKYLFRKEGQNVTLSCEQNLNHDAMYWYRQDPGQGLRLIYYSQIVNDFQKGDIAEGYSVSREKKESFPLTVTSAQKNPTAFYLCASSINARDYGYTFGSGTRLTVV.

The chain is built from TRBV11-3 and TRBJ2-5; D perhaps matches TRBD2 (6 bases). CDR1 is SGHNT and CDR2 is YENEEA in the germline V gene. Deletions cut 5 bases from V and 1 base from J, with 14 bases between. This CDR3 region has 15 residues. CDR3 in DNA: TGTGCCAGCAGCCCGGACGGGAGATTCCAAGAGACCCAGTACTTC. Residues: CASSPDGRFQETQYF.

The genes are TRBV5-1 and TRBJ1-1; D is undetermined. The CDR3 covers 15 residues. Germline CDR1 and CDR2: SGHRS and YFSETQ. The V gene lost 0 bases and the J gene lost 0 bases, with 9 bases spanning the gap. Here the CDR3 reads CASSLERNLNTEAFF. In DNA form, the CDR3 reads TGCGCCAGCAGCTTGGAAAGAAACTTGAACACTGAAGCTTTCTTT.

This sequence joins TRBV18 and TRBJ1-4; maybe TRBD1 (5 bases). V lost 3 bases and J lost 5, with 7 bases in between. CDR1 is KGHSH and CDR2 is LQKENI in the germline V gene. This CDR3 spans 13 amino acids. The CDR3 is CASSPGQNEKLFF. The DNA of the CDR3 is TGTGCCAGCTCACCGGGGCAGAATGAAAAACTGTTTTTT.